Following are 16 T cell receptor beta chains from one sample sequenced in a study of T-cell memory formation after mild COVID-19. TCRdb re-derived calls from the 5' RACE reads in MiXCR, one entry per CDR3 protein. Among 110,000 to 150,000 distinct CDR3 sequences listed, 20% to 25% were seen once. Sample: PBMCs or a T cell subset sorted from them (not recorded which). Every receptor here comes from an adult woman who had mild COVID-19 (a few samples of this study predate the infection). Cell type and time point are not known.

CDR3 coding DNA: TGTGCCAGCAGCCCCGTCGCCTCCGAGGGCACTGAAGCTTTCTTT. Residues: CASSPVASEGTEAFF. The chain joins TRBV11-3 to TRBJ1-1; D unclear. The CDR3 contains 15 residues. Germline V gene sequence: CDR1 SGHNT, CDR2 YENEEA. V dropped 5 bases and J dropped 4 bases, with 17 bases sitting between them.

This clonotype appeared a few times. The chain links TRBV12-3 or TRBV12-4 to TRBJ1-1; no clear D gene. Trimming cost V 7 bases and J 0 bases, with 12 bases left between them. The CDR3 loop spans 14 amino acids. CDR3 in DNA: TGTGCCAGCATGGTTTCTAGTATGAACACTGAAGCTTTCTTT. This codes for CASMVSSMNTEAFF.

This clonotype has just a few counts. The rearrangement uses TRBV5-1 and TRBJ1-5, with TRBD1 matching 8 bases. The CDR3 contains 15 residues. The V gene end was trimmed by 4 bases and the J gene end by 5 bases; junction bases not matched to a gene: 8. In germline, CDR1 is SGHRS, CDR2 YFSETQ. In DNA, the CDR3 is TGCGCCAGCAGCCGCTCCACCAGGGGGCATCAGCCCCAGCATTTT. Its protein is CASSRSTRGHQPQHF.

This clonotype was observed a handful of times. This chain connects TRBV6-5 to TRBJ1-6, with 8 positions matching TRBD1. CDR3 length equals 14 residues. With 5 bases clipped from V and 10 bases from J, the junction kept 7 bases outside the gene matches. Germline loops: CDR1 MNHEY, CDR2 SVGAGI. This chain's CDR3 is CASSVQGAGSPLHF. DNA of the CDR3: TGTGCCAGCAGTGTCCAGGGGGCAGGCTCACCCCTCCACTTT.

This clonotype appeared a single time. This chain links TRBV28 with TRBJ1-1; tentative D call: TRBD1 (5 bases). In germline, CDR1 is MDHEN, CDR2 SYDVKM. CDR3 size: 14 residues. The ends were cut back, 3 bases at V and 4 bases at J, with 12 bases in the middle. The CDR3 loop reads CASSFRGGFTEAFF. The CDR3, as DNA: TGTGCCAGCAGTTTTCGGGGGGGGTTCACTGAAGCTTTCTTT.

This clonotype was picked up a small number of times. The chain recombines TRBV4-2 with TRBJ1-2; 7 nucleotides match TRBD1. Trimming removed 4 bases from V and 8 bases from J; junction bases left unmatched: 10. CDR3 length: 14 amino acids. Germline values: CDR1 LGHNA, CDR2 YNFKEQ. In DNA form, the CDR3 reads TGTGCCAGCAGCCCGGAGACAGGGTTCCGCGGCTACACCTTC. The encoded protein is CASSPETGFRGYTF.

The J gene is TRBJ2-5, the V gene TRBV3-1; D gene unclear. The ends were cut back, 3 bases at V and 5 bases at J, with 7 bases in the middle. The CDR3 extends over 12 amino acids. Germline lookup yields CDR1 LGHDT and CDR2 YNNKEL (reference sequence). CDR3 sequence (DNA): TGTGCCAGCAGCCAGGCGATGGAGACCCAGTACTTC. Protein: CASSQAMETQYF.

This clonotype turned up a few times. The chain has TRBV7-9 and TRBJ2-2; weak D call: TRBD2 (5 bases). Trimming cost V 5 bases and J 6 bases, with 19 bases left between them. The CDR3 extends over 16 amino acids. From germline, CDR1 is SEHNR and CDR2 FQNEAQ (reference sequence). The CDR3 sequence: CASSPSPLSNSGELFF. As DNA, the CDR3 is TGTGCCAGCAGCCCTAGCCCTCTTTCTAACTCCGGGGAGCTGTTTTTT. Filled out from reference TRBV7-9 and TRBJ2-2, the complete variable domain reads DTGVSQNPRHKITKRGQNVTFRCDPISEHNRLYWYRQTLGQGPEFLTYFQNEAQLEKSRLLSDRFSAERPKGSFSTLEIQRTEQGDSAMYLCASSPSPLSNSGELFFGEGSRLTVL.

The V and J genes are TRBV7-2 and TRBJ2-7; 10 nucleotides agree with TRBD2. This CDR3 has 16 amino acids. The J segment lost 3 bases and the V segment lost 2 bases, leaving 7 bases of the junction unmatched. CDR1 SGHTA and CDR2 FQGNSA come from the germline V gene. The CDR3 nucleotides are TGTGCCAGCAGCTTAATTATTGCTAGCGGGAGCTACGAGCAGTACTTC. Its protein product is CASSLIIASGSYEQYF.

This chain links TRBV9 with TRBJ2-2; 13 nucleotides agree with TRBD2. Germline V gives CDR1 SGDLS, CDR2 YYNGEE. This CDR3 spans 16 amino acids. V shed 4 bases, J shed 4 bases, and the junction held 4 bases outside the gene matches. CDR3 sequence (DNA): TGTGCCAGCAGCCTCCGGACTAGCGGGGGCACCGGGGAGCTGTTTTTT. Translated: CASSLRTSGGTGELFF.

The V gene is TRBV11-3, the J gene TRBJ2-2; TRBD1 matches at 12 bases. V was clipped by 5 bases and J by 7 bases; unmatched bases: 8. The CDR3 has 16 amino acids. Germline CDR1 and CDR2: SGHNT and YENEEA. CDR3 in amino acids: CASSLPGTGGNGELFF. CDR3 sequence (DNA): TGTGCCAGCAGCCTACCCGGGACAGGGGGCAACGGGGAGCTGTTTTTT. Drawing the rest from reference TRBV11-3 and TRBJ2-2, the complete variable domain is EAGVVQSPRYKIIEKKQPVAFWCNPISGHNTLYWYLQNLGQGPELLIRYENEEAVDDSQLPKDRFSAERLKGVDSTLKIQPAELGDSAVYLCASSLPGTGGNGELFFGEGSRLTVL.

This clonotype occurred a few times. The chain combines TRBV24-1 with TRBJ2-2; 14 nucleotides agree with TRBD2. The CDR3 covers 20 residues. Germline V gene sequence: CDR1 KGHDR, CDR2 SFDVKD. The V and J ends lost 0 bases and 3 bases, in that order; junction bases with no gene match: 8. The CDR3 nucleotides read TGTGCCACCAGTGATTTGCCCCCGGGACTAGCGGGAGTCGACACCGGGGAGCTGTTTTTT. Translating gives CATSDLPPGLAGVDTGELFF.

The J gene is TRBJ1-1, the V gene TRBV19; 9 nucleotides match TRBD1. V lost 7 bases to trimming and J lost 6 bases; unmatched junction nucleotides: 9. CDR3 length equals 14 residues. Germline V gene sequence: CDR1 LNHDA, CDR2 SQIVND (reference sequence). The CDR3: CASNPTGGMAEAFF. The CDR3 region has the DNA TGTGCCAGTAACCCGACAGGGGGTATGGCTGAAGCTTTCTTT. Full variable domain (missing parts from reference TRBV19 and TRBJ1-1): DGGITQSPKYLFRKEGQNVTLSCEQNLNHDAMYWYRQDPGQGLRLIYYSQIVNDFQKGDIAEGYSVSREKKESFPLTVTSAQKNPTAFYLCASNPTGGMAEAFFGQGTRLTVV.

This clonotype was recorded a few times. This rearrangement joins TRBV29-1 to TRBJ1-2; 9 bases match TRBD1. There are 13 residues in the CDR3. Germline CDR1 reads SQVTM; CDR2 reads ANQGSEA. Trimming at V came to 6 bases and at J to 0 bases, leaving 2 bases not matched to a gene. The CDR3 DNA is TGCAGCGTCTGGACAGGGGCTAACTATGGCTACACCTTC. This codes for CSVWTGANYGYTF. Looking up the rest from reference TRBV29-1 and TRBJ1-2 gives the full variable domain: SAVISQKPSRDICQRGTSLTIQCQVDSQVTMMFWYRQQPGQSLTLIATANQGSEATYESGFVIDKFPISRPNLTFSTLTVSNMSPEDSSIYLCSVWTGANYGYTFGSGTRLTVV.

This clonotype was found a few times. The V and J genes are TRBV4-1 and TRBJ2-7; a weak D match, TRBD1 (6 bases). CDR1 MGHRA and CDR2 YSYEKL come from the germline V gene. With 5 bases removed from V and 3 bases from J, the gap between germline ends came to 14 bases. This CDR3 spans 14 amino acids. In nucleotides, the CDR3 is TGCGCCAGCAGCGCCAGACAGGAGGACTACGAGCAGTACTTC. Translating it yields CASSARQEDYEQYF.

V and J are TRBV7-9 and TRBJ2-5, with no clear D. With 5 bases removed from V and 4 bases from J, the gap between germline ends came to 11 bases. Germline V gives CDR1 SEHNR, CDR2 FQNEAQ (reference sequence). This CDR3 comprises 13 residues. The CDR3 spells CASSHIGRETQYF. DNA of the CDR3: TGTGCCAGCAGCCACATTGGGCGAGAGACCCAGTACTTC.